The clone carrying this T cell receptor (beta chain) has only a few counts. Its antigen is unidentified. This sample is drawn from a study of T cells after yellow fever vaccination. Study-wide findings and caveats: Researchers cautioned that FACS-sorted repertoires could harbor abundant clonotypes contaminating from the bulk population. CD4 and CD8 compartments shared a small share of clonotypes. The study re-detected most primary-vaccination clones after the booster (nearly 97% CD4, 80% to 90% CD8).

One entry per CDR3 protein, called by TCRdb with MiXCR from the 5' RACE reads. The table shows fewer than 400,000 distinct CDR3 sequences, with roughly a tenth occurring only once. The germline V gene encodes CDR1 SGHTA and CDR2 FQGTGA. V was clipped by 5 bases and J by 7 bases, with 15 bases between them. The CDR3 is 13 amino acids. The clonotype comes from a man younger than 35 who received the YFV17D yellow fever vaccine. The chain employs TRBV7-3 and TRBJ2-7; no firm D call. The sample was CD4+ T cells sorted from PBMCs, taken 45 days after the yellow fever booster vaccination. This chain's CDR3 is CASSIHEGSEQYF. As DNA, the CDR3 is TGTGCCAGCAGCATACACGAAGGGTCGGAGCAGTACTTC.